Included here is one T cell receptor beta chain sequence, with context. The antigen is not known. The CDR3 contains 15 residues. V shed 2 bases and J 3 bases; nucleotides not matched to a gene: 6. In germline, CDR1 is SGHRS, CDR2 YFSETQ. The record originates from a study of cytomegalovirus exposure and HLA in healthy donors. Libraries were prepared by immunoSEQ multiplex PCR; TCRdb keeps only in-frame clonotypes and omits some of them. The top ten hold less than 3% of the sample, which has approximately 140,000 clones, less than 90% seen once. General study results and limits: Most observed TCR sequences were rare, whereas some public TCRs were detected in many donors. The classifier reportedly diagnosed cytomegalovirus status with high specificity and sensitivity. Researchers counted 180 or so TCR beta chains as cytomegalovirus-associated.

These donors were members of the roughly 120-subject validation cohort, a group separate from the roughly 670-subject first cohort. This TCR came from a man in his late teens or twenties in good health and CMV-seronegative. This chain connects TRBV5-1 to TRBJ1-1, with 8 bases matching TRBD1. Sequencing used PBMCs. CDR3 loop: CASSFVGRGHTEAFF. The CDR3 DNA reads TGCGCCAGCAGCTTCGTAGGCAGGGGGCACACTGAAGCTTTCTTT.